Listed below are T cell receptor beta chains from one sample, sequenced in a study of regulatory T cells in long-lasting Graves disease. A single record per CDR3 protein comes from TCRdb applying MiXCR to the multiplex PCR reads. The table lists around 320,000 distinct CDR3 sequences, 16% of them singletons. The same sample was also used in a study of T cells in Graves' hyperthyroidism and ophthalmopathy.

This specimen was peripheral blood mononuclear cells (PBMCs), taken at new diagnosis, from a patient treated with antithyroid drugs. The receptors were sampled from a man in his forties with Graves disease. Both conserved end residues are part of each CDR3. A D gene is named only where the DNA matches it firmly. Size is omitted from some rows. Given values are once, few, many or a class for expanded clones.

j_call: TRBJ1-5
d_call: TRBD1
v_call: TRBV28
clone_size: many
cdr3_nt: TGTGCCAGTTCCGGGACAGTAAATCAGCCCCAGCATTTT
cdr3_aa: CASSGTVNQPQHF

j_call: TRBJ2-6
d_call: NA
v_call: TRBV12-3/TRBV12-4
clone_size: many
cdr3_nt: TGTGCCAGCAGTTCTCGGACGGGAGTTATCTCTGGGGCCAACGTCCTGACTTTC
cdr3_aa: CASSSRTGVISGANVLTF

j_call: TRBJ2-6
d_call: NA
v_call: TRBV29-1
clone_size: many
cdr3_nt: TGCAGCGCCGGACAGTCTGGGGCCAACGTCCTGACTTTC
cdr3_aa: CSAGQSGANVLTF

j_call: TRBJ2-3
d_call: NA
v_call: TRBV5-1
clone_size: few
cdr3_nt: TGCGCCAGCAGCCAGGGTGAGGGGAGGACAGATACGCAGTATTTT
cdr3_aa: CASSQGEGRTDTQYF

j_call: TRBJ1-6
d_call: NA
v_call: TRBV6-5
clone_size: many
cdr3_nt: TGTGCCAGCAGTTTGACTACACGGGGTTCACCCCTCCACTTT
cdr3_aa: CASSLTTRGSPLHF

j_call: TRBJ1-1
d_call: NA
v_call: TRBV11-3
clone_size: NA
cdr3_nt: TGTGCCGGCAGCTTAGGGCTGAACACTGAAGCTTTCTTT
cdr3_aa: CAGSLGLNTEAFF

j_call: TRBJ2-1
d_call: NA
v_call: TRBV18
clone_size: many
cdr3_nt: TGTGCCAGCTCACCGGTTGTGTCAGCGCTAGACAATGAGCAGTTCTTC
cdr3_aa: CASSPVVSALDNEQFF

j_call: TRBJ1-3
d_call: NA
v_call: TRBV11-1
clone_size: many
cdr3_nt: TGTGCCAGCAGCTTAGCGGGACACAGCTCTGGAAACACCATATATTTT
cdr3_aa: CASSLAGHSSGNTIYF

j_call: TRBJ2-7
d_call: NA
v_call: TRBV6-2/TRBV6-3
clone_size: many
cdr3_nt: TGTGCCAGCAGAGGTCCGGCAGGGACCTACGAGCAGTACTTC
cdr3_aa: CASRGPAGTYEQYF

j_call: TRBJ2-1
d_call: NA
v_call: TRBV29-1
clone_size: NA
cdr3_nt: TGCAGCGCCTCTTGGGGGCCGAGCTCCTACAATGAGCAGTTCTTC
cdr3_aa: CSASWGPSSYNEQFF

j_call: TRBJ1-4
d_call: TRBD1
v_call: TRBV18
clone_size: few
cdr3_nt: TGTGCCAGCTCACCGAGACAGGGGGCAGATGAAAAACTGTTTTTT
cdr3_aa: CASSPRQGADEKLFF

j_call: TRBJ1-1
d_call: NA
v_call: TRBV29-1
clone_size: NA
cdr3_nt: TGCAGCGTTGTGAGGGCCAAGAACACTGAAGCTTTCTTT
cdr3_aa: CSVVRAKNTEAFF

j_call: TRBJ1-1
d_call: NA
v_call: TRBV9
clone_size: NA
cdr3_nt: TGTGCCAGCAGCGTAGCCGGTAACAGGAACACTGAAGCTTTCTTT
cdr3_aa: CASSVAGNRNTEAFF

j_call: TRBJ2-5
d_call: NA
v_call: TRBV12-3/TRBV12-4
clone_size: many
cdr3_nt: TGTGCCAGCAGTTTAGGGGATTTAGAGACCCAGTACTTC
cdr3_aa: CASSLGDLETQYF

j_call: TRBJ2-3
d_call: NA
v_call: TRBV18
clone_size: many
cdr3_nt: TGTGCCAGCTCATACTCTAGGGGCACAGATACGCAGTATTTT
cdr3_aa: CASSYSRGTDTQYF

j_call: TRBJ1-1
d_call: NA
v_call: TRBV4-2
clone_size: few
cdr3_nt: TGTGCCAGCAGCCAAGATAGGCAGACAGGTCACACTGAAGCTTTCTTT
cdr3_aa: CASSQDRQTGHTEAFF

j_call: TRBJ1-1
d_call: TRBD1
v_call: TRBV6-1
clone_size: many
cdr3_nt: TGTGCCAGCCAGGGACAGTTGAACACTGAAGCTTTCTTT
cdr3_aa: CASQGQLNTEAFF

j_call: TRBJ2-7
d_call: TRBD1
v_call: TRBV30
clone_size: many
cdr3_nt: TGTGCCTGGACCCAACAGGGGGCGGGACGCTCCTACGAGCAGTACTTC
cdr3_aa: CAWTQQGAGRSYEQYF

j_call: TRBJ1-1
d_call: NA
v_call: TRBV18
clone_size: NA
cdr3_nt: TGTGCCAGCTCAGGACTCAGGAACACTGAAGCTTTCTTT
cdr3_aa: CASSGLRNTEAFF

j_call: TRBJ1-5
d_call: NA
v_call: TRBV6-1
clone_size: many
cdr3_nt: TGTGCCAGCAGTCAGGACAGCAATCAGCCCCAGCATTTT
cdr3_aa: CASSQDSNQPQHF

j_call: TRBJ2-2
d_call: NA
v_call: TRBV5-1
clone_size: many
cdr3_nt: TGCGCCAGCAGCTTAGGGACGGACCCTTACACCGGGGAGCTGTTTTTT
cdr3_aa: CASSLGTDPYTGELFF

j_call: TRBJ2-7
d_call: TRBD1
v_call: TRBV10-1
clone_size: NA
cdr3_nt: TGCGCCAGCATCTGTATCAGGGGGCGGTACGAGCAGTACTTC
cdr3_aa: CASICIRGRYEQYF

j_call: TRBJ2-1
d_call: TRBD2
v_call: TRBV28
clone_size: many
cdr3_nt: TGTGCCAGCAGTTTGGGGCGGGGGGGACTTATGTACAATGAGCAGTTCTTC
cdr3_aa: CASSLGRGGLMYNEQFF

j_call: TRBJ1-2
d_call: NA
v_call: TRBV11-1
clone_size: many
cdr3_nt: TGTGCCAGCAGCTTAGGGTGGAGGACAGCATCCGTAGCTAACTATGGCTACACCTTC
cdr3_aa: CASSLGWRTASVANYGYTF

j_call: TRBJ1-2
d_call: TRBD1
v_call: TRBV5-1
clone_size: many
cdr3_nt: TGCGCCAGCAGCGAGACAGGGGGCGCTGTCTATGGCTACACCTTC
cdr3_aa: CASSETGGAVYGYTF

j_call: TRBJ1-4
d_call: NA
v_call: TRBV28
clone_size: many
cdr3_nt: TGTGCCAGCAGCCGCTCCTTGGCCTATGCAACTAATGAAAAACTGTTTTTT
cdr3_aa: CASSRSLAYATNEKLFF

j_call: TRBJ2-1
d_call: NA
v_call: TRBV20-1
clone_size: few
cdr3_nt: TGCAGTGCTAGATTGGCCGTCTCCTACGGTGAGCAGTTCTTC
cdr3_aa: CSARLAVSYGEQFF

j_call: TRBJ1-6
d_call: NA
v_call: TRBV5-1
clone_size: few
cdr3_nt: TGCGCCAGCAGCTTGTCAGGGCGCTCACCCCTCCACTTT
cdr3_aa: CASSLSGRSPLHF

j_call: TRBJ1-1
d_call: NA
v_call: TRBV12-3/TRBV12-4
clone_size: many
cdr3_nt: TGTGCCAGCAGTAGCGGGACAACGCCATTACTCATCGGAGCTTTCTTT
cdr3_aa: CASSSGTTPLLIGAFF

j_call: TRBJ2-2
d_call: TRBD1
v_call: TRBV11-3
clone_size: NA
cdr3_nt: TGTGCCAGCAGCACCCGGACAGGGGTAATCACCGGGGAGCTGTCTTTT
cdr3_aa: CASSTRTGVITGELSF

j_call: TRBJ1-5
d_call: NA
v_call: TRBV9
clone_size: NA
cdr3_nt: TGTGCCAGCAGCGTGAACGCAGGACATCAGCCCCAGCATTTT
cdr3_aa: CASSVNAGHQPQHF

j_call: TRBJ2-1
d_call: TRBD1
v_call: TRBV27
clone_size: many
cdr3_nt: TGTGCCAGCAGACAGGGGTGGTACAATGAGCAGTTCTTC
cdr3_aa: CASRQGWYNEQFF

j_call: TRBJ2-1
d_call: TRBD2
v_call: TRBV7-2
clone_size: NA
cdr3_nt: TGTGCCAGCAGCCAGGTAGCGGGGGTTAGGAATGAGCAGTTCTTC
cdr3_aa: CASSQVAGVRNEQFF

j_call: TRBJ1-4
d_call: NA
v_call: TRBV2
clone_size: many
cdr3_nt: TGTGCCAGCACCCCGGAGGCGGGCCAGGGGAATGAAAAACTGTTTTTT
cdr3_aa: CASTPEAGQGNEKLFF

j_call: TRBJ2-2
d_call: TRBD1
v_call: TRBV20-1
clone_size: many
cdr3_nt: TGCAGTGCTAGAGACGCGGACAGGGTTACCGGGGAGCTGTTTTTT
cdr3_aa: CSARDADRVTGELFF

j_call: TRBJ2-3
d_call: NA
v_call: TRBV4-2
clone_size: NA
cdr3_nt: TGTGCCAGCAGCCTAACGGGGATTAGGGACACAGATACGCAGTATTTT
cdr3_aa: CASSLTGIRDTDTQYF

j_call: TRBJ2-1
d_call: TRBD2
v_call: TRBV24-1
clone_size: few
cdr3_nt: TGTGCCACCAGTGATTACCTGACTAGCGGGGCTTTCAATGAGCAGTTCTTC
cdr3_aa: CATSDYLTSGAFNEQFF

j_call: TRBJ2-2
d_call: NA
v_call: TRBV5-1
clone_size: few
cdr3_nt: TGCGCCAGCAGCTTGGCCGCAACGGACTCCGGGGAGCTGTTTTTT
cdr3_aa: CASSLAATDSGELFF

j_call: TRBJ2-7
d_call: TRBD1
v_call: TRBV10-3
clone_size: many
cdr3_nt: TGTGCCATCAGGGGGAGTCCCGGGACAGGGGGCGATCCCCCCGAGCAGTACTTC
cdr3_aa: CAIRGSPGTGGDPPEQYF

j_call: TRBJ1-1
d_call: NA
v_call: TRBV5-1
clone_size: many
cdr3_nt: TGCGCCAGCAGCTTGGCGGACACTAACACTGAAGCTTTCTTT
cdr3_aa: CASSLADTNTEAFF

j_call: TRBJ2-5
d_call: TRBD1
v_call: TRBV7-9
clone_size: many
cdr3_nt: TGTGCCAGCAGGCCGACAGGGCGGCAAGAGACCCAGTACTTC
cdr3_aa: CASRPTGRQETQYF

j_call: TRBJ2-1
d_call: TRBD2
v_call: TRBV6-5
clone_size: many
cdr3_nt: TGTGCCAGCAGTTACTCGAGCGGGGCCTACAGCTCCTACAATGAGCAGTTCTTC
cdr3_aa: CASSYSSGAYSSYNEQFF

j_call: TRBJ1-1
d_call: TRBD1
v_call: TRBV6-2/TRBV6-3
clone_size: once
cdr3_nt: TGTGCCAGCAGTTACTCGAATTCGCAGGGGGCGGTCACTGAAGCTTTCTTT
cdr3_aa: CASSYSNSQGAVTEAFF

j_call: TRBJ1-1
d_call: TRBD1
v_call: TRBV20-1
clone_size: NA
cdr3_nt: TGCAGTGCTAGATCAACAGGGGGCACTGAAGCTTTCTTT
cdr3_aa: CSARSTGGTEAFF

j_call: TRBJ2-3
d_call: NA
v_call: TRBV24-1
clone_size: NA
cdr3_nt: TGTGCCACCAGTGATTTGCAAACTAACACAGATACGCAGTATTTT
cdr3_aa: CATSDLQTNTDTQYF

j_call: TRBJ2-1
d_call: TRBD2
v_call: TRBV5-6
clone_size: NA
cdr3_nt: TGTGCCAGCAGCCCGACTAGCGATGATGAGCAGTTCTTC
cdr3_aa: CASSPTSDDEQFF

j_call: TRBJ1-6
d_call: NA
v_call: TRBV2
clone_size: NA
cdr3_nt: TGTGCCAGCAGTGAAGCGCTGTATTATAATTCACCCCTCCACTTT
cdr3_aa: CASSEALYYNSPLHF

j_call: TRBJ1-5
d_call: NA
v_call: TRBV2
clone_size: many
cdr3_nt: TGTGCCAGCAATCCGACAGGACCGAATCAGCCCCAGCATTTT
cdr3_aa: CASNPTGPNQPQHF

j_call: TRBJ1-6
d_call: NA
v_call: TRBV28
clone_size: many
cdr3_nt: TGTGCCAGCAGTTTAGGATCGGCCCTCATTTGGAATTCACCCCTCCACTTT
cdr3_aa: CASSLGSALIWNSPLHF

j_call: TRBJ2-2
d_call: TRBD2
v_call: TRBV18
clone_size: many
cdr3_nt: TGTGCCAGCTCACCACGGACTAGCGGAAGCACCGGGGAGCTGTTTTTT
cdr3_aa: CASSPRTSGSTGELFF

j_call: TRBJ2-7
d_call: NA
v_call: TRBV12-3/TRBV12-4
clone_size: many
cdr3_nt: TGTGCCAGCAGCCTCGCTTCGGTAGTCGAGCAGTACTTC
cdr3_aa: CASSLASVVEQYF

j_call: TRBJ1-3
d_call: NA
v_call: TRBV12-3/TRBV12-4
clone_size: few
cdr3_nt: TGTGCCAGCGGGATTAACTCTGGAAACACCATATATTTT
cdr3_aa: CASGINSGNTIYF

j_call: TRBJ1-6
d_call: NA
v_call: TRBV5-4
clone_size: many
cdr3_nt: TGTGCCAGCAGCTTGGAGCCAGGTTCAAATTCACCCCTCCACTTT
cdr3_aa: CASSLEPGSNSPLHF

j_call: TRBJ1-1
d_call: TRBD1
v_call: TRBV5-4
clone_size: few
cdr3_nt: TGTGCCAGCAGCGTACCCAGGGGGCTTGGCACTGAAGCTTTCTTT
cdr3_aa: CASSVPRGLGTEAFF

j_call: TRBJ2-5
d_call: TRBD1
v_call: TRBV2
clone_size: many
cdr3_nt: TGTGCCAGCAGACCGGGACAGGGCCAAGAGACCCAGTACTTC
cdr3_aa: CASRPGQGQETQYF

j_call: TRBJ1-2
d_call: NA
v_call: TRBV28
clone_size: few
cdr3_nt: TGTGCCAGTACCGACAGATTCTATGGCTACACCTTC
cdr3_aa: CASTDRFYGYTF

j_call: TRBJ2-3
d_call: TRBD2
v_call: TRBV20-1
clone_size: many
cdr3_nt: TGCAGTGGCGGCGGGGGTGCTAGCACAGATACGCAGTATTTT
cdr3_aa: CSGGGGASTDTQYF

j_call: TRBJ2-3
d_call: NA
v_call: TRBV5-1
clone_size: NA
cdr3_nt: TGTGCCAGCAGCGAATCGTGGCGAGATACGCAGTATTTT
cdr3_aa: CASSESWRDTQYF

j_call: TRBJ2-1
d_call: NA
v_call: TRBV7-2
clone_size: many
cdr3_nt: TGTGCCAGCAGCTTTTACAGAGACTACAATGAGCAGTTCTTC
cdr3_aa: CASSFYRDYNEQFF

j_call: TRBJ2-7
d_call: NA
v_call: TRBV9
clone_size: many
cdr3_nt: TGTGCCAGCAGCGTCGGTGGTAGTTTGGGCGAGCAGTACTTC
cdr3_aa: CASSVGGSLGEQYF